This T cell receptor (beta chain) was captured in a study of blood T cell repertoires in COVID-19. The CDR3 totals 15 residues. Germline trimming cut 5 bases from V and 2 bases from J; bases unmatched to any gene: 5. Germline V lookup: CDR1 LNHNV, CDR2 YYDKDF (reference sequence). Sequencing used immunoSEQ multiplex PCR; TCRdb keeps in-frame clones, though not all of them. The profile shows approximately 70,000 clones, around nine tenths of them singletons. Source material: peripheral blood. The sequence was obtained from a woman aged 55-69 years with acute or convalescent COVID-19. The V call is TRBV15, the J call TRBJ1-1; the match to TRBD1 covers 10 bases. The CDR3, as DNA: TGTGCCACCAGCTTGGGGACAGGGGTTAACACTGAAGCTTTCTTT. This encodes CATSLGTGVNTEAFF.